This TCR beta chain was documented in a study of radiotherapy plus CTLA-4 blockade in lung cancer. Looking at the study overall: Disease control was achieved by over 30% of patients, and objective responses by 18%. Study findings and constraints: Response, reportedly, was best predicted by interferon-beta along with early blood T cell clone dynamics. Blood TCR clones of tumor origin expanded after radiotherapy plus ipilimumab.

Germline assignment: CDR1 KGHSH and CDR2 LQKENI. V gave up 0 bases and J gave up 1 base, with 9 bases separating them. This CDR3 is 15 amino acids long. Method: immunoSEQ multiplex PCR; TCRdb's copy keeps in-frame clones and lacks some. The data contain more than 75,000 clones, approximately 74% of them seen just once; the ten biggest clones take up 2.8%. The study treated chemo-refractory metastatic non-small-cell lung cancer patients with focal radiation plus ipilimumab CTLA-4 blockade. Note on this clone: The antigen remains unidentified.

The input for sequencing was peripheral blood, taken from a patient treated with radiotherapy plus ipilimumab. The chain recombines TRBV18 with TRBJ2-5; D is possibly TRBD1 (6 bases). The clonotype was recovered from a human donor with non-small cell lung cancer who had a partial response to radiotherapy plus ipilimumab. Some clones in this sample may be carry-over from other donors' samples. This CDR3 is CASSPPSRGQETQYF. CDR3 sequence (DNA): TGTGCCAGCTCACCACCGTCCAGGGGCCAAGAGACCCAGTACTTC.